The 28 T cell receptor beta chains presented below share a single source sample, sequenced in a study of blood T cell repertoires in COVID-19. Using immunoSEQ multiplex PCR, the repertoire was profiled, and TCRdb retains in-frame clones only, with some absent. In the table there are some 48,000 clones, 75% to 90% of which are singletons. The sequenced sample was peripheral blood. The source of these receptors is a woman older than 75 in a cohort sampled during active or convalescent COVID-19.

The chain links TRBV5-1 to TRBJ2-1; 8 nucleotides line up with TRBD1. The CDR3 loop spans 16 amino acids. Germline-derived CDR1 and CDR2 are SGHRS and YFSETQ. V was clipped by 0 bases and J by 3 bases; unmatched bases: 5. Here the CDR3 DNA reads TGCGCCAGCAGCTTGGTTACAGGGGGAGACTACAATGAGCAGTTCTTC. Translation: CASSLVTGGDYNEQFF.

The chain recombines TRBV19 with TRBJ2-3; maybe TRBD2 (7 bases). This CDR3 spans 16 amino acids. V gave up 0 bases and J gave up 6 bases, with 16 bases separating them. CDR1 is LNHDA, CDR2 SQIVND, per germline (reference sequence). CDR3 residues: CASSIDLSRGGDTQYF. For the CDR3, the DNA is TGTGCCAGTAGTATAGATCTATCCAGGGGAGGGGATACGCAGTATTTT.

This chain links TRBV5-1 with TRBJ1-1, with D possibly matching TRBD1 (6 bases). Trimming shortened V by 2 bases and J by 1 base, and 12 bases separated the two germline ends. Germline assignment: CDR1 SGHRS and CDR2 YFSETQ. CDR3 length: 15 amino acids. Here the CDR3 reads CASSLQGLGNTEAFF. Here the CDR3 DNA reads TGCGCCAGCAGCTTACAGGGTCTTGGGAACACTGAAGCTTTCTTT. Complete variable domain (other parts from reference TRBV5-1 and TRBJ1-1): KAGVTQTPRYLIKTRGQQVTLSCSPISGHRSVSWYQQTPGQGLQFLFEYFSETQRNKGNFPGRFSGRQFSNSRSEMNVSTLELGDSALYLCASSLQGLGNTEAFFGQGTRLTVV.

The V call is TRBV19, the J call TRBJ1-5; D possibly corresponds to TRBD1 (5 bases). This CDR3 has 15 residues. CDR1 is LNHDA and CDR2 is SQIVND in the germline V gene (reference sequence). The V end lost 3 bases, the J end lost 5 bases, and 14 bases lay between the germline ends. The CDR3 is CASSIGGGFYQPQHF. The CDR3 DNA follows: TGTGCCAGTAGTATTGGGGGGGGGTTTTATCAGCCCCAGCATTTT. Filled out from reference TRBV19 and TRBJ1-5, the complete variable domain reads DGGITQSPKYLFRKEGQNVTLSCEQNLNHDAMYWYRQDPGQGLRLIYYSQIVNDFQKGDIAEGYSVSREKKESFPLTVTSAQKNPTAFYLCASSIGGGFYQPQHFGDGTRLSIL.

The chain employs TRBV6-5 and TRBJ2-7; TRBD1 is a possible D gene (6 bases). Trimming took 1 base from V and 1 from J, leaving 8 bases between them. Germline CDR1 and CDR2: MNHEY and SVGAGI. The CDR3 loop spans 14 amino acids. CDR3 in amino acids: CASSYWQGSYEQYF. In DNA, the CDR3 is TGTGCCAGCAGTTACTGGCAGGGGTCCTACGAGCAGTACTTC.

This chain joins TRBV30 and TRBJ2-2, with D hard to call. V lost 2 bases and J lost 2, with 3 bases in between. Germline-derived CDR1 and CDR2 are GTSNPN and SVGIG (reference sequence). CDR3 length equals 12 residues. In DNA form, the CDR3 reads TGTGCCTGGAGTCCTAACACCGGGGAGCTGTTTTTT. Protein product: CAWSPNTGELFF.

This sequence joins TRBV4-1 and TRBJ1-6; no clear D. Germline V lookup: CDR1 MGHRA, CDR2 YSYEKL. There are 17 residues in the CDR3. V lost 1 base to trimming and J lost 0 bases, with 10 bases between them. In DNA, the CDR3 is TGCGCCAGCAGCCAAGGGTTAGCCTTCTCCTATAATTCACCCCTCCACTTT. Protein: CASSQGLAFSYNSPLHF.

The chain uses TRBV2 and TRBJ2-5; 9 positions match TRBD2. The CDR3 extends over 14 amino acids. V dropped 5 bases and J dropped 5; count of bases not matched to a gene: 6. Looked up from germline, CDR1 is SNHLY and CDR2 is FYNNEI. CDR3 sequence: CASSTAGGPETQYF. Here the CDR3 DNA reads TGTGCCAGCAGTACCGCGGGGGGGCCTGAGACCCAGTACTTC.

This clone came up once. Written as DNA, the CDR3 is TGTGCCTGGAGTGAACAGGGGGCCTATGGCTACACCTTC. Its protein product is CAWSEQGAYGYTF. The chain is built from TRBV30 and TRBJ1-2; 9 positions match TRBD1. Trimming took 1 base from V and 4 from J; bases not matched to a gene: 1. Germline V gene sequence: CDR1 GTSNPN, CDR2 SVGIG (reference sequence). This CDR3 is 13 amino acids long.

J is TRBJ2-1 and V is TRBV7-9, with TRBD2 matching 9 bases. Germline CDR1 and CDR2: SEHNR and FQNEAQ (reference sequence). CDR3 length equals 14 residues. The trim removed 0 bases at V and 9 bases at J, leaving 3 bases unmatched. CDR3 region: CASSLALAGAEQFF. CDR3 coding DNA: TGTGCCAGCAGCTTAGCGTTAGCGGGAGCTGAGCAGTTCTTC.

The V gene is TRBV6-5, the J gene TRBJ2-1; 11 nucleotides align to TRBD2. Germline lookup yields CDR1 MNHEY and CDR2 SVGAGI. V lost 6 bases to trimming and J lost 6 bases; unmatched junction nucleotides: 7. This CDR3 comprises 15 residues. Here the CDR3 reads CASRRGTSGLNEQFF. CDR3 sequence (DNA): TGTGCCAGCAGACGGGGGACTAGCGGCCTCAATGAGCAGTTCTTC.

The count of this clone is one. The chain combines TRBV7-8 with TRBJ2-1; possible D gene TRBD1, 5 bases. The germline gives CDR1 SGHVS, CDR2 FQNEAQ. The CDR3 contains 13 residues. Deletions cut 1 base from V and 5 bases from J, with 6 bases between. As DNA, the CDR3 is TGTGCCAGCAGCTTAGGGACAAACAATGAGCAGTTCTTC. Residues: CASSLGTNNEQFF.

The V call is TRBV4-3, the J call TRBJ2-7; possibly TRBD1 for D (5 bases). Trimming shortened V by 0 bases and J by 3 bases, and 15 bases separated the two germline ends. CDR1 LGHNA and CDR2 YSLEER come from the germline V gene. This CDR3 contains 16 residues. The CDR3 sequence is CASSQEMGTGFYEQYF. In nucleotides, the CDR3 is TGCGCCAGCAGCCAAGAAATGGGTACAGGATTCTACGAGCAGTACTTC.

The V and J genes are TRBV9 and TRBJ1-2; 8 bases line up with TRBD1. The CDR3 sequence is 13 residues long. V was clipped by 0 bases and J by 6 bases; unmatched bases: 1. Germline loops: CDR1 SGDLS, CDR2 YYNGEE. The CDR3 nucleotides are TGTGCCAGCAGCGTAGGGACAGGGCATGGCTACACCTTC. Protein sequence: CASSVGTGHGYTF.

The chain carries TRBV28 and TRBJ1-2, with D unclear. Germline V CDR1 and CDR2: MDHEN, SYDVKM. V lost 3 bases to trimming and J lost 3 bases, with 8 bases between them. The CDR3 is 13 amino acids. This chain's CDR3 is CASSLITDYGYTF. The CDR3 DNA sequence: TGTGCCAGCAGTTTGATCACAGACTATGGCTACACCTTC.

The CDR3 spells CASSKRWGLYVNTEAFF. Written as DNA, the CDR3 is TGTGCCAGCAGCAAACGATGGGGGCTTTATGTGAACACTGAAGCTTTCTTT. The rearrangement joins TRBV21-1 to TRBJ1-1; the DNA was not compared with TRBD1, the D call given in the table. TRBV21-1 is given as a pseudogene. CDR3 length: 17 residues.

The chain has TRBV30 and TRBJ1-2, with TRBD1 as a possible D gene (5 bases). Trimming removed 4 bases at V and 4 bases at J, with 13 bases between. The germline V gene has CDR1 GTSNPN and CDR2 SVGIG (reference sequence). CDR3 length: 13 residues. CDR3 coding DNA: TGTGCCTGGACCGGGGGGAGGTCCTATGGCTACACCTTC. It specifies CAWTGGRSYGYTF.

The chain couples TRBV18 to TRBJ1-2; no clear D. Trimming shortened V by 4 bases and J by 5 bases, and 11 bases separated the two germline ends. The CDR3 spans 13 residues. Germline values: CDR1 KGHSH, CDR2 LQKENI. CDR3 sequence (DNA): TGTGCCAGCTCACTCGGTAGGGAGTATGGCTACACCTTC. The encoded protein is CASSLGREYGYTF.

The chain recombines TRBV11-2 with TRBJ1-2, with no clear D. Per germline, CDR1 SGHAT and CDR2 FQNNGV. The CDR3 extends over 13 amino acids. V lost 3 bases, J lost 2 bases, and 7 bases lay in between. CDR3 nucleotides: TGTGCCAGCAGCTTGTCCCCGAACTATGGCTACACCTTC. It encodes CASSLSPNYGYTF.

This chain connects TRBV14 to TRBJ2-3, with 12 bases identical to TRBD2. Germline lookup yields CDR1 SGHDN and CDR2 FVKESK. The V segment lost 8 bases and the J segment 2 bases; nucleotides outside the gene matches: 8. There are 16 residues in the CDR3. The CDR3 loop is CASPKTSGGATDTQYF. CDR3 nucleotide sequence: TGTGCCAGCCCTAAGACTAGCGGGGGTGCCACAGATACGCAGTATTTT.

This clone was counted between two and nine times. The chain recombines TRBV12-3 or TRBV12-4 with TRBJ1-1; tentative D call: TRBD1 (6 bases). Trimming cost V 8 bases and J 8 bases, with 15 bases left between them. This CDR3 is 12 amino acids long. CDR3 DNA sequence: TGTGCCAGCGCCCGAGGGGGGGGAGAAGCTTTCTTT. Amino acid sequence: CASARGGGEAFF.

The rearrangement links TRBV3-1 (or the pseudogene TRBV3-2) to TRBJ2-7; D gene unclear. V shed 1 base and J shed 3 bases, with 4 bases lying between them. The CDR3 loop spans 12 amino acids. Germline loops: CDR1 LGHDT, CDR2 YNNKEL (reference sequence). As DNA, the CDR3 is TGTGCCAGCAGCCAAGGGAGCTACGAGCAGTACTTC. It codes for CASSQGSYEQYF.

This CDR3 reads CSAFGGLGDIQYF. The CDR3 nucleotides read TGCAGCGCCTTCGGGGGGTTGGGGGACATTCAGTACTTC. This chain uses TRBV29-1 with TRBJ2-4; 7 bases are shared with TRBD2. This CDR3 is built from 13 residues. From germline, CDR1 is SQVTM and CDR2 ANQGSEA. The V and J ends lost 7 bases and 8 bases, in that order; junction bases with no gene match: 11.

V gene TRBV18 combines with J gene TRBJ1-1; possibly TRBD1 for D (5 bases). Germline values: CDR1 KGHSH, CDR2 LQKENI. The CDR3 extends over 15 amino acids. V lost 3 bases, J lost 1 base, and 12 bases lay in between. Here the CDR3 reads CASSPRGGANTEAFF. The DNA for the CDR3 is TGTGCCAGCTCACCCCGAGGAGGGGCGAACACTGAAGCTTTCTTT.

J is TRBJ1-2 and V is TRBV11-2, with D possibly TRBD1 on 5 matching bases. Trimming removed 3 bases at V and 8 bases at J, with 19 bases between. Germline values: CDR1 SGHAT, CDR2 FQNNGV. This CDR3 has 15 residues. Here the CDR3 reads CASSLEGSSTVGYTF. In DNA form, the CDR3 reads TGTGCCAGCAGCTTGGAGGGGTCCTCGACTGTAGGCTACACCTTC.

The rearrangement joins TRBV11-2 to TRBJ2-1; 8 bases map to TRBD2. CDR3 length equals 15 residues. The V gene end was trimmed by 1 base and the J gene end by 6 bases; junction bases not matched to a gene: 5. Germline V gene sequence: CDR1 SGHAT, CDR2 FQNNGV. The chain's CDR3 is CASSLGPGGINEQFF. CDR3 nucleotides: TGTGCCAGCAGCTTAGGACCGGGAGGGATCAATGAGCAGTTCTTC.

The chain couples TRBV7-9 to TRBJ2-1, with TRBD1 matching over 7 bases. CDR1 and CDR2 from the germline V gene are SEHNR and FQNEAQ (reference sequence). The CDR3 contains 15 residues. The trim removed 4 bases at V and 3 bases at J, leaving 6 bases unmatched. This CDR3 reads CASSSYGTVYNEQFF. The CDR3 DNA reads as TGTGCCAGCAGCTCGTACGGGACAGTCTACAATGAGCAGTTCTTC.

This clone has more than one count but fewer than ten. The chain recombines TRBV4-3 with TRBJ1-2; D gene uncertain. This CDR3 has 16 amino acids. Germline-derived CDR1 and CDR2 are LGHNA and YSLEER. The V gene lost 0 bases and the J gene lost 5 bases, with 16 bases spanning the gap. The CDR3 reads CASSQDRTVPVYGYTF. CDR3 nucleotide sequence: TGCGCCAGCAGCCAAGATCGAACGGTCCCTGTTTATGGCTACACCTTC.